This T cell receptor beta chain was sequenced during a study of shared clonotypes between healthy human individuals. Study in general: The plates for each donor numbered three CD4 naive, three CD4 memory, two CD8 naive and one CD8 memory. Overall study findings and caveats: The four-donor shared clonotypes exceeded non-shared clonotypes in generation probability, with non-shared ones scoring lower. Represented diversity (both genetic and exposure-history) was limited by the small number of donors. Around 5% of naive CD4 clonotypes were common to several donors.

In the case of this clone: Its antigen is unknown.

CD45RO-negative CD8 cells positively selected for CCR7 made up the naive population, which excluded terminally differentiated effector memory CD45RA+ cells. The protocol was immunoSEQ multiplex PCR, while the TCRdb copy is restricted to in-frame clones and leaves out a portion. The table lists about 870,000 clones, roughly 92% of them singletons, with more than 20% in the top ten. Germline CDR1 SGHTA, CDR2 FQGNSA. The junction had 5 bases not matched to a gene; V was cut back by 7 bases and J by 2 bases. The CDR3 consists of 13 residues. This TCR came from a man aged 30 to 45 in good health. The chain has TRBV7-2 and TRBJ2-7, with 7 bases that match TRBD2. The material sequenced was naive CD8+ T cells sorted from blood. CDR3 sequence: CASTDSGPYEQYF. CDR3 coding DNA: TGTGCCAGCACCGATAGCGGGCCCTACGAGCAGTACTTC.